One T cell receptor (beta chain) is described in this entry. Its antigen remains unidentified. The sample has other DNA sequences that encode this CDR3 too. The data originate from a study of cytomegalovirus exposure and HLA in healthy donors. Study context: An analysis done earlier identified 117 million unique TCR beta sequences from about 179 million T cells.

The J segment lost 4 bases and the V segment lost 4 bases, leaving 13 bases of the junction unmatched. CDR3 length: 16 amino acids. Germline CDR1 SGHRS, CDR2 YFSETQ. Study results and caveats: The authors confirmed in vitro that a few CMV-associated chains were specific for CMV antigens. A previous analysis found most TCR beta V segments productive roughly 87% or roughly 30% of the time.

PCR employed 60 Vbeta and 13 Jbeta primers. Here immunoSEQ multiplex PCR was the method, and the copy in TCRdb shows in-frame clones only, minus some. The table has 150,000 to 200,000 clones, over 60% seen once. This sequence was found in a woman aged 40 to 50 in good health and CMV-seronegative. The sample comprised PBMCs. The V call is TRBV5-1, the J call TRBJ1-2; 7 nucleotides align to TRBD1. CDR3 region: CASSVGGPGQTYGYTF. The CDR3 DNA reads as TGCGCCAGCAGCGTCGGTGGGCCGGGACAGACCTATGGCTACACCTTC.